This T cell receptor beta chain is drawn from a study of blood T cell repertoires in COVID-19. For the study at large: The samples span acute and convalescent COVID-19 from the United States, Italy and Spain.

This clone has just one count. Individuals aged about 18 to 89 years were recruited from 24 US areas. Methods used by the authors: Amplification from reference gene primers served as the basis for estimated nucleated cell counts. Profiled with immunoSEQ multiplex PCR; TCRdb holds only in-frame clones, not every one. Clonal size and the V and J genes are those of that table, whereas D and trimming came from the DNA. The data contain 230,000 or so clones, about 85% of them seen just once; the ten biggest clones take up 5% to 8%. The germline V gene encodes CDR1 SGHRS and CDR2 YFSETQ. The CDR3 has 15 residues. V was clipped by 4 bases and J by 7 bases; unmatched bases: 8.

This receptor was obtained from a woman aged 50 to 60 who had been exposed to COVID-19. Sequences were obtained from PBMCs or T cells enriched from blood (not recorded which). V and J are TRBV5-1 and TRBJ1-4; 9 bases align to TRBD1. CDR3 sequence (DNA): TGCGCCAGCAGCGCCGGGGACAGGGAGGTTGAAAAACTGTTTTTT. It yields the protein CASSAGDREVEKLFF. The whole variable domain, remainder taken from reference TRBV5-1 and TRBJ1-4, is KAGVTQTPRYLIKTRGQQVTLSCSPISGHRSVSWYQQTPGQGLQFLFEYFSETQRNKGNFPGRFSGRQFSNSRSEMNVSTLELGDSALYLCASSAGDREVEKLFFGSGTQLSVL.